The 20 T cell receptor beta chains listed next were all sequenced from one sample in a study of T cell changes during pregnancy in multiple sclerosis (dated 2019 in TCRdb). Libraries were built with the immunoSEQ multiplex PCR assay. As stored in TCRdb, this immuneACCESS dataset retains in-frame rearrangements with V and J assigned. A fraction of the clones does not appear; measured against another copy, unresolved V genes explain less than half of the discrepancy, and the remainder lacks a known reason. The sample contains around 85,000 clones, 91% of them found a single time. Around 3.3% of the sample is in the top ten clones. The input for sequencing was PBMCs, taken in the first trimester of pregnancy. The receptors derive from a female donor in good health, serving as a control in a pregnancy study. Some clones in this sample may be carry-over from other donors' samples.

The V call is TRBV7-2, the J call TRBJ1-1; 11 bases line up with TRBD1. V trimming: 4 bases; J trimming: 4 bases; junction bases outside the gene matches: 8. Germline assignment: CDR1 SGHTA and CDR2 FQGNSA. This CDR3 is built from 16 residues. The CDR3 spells CASSSGQGARITEAFF. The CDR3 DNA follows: TGTGCCAGCAGCTCCGGACAGGGGGCGAGGATCACTGAAGCTTTCTTT.

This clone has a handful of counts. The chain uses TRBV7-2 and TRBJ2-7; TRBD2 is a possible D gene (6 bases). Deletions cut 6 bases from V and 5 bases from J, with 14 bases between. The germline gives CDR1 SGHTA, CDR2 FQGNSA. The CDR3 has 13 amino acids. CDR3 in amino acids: CASSGGKGNEQYF. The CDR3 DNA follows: TGTGCCAGCAGTGGAGGGAAGGGGAACGAGCAGTACTTC.

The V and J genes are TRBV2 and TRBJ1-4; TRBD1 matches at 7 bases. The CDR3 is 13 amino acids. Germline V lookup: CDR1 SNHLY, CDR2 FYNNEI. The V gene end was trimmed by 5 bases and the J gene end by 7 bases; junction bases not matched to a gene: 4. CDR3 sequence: CASSHRGGEKLFF. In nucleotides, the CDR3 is TGTGCCAGCAGTCACAGGGGAGGTGAAAAACTGTTTTTT.

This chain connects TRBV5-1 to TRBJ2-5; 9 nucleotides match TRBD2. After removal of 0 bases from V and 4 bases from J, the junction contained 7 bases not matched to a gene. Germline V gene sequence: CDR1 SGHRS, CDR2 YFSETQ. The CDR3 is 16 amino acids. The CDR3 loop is CASSLGAAGGSETQYF. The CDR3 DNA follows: TGCGCCAGCAGCTTGGGGGCAGCGGGGGGTTCAGAGACCCAGTACTTC.

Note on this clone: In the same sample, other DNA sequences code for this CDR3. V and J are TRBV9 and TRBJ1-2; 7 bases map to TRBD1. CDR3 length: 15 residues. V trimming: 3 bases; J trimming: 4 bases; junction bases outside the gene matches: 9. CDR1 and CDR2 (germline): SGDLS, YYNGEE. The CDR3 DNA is TGTGCCAGCAGCGCCGGGGACAGTCCAACCTATGGCTACACCTTC. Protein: CASSAGDSPTYGYTF.

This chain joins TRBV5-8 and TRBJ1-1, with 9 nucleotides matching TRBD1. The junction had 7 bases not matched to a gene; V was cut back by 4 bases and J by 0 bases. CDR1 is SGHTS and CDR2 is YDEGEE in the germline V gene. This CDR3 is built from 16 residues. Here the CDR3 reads CASSPGQGGMNTEAFF. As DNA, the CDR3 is TGTGCCAGCAGCCCGGGACAGGGAGGCATGAACACTGAAGCTTTCTTT.

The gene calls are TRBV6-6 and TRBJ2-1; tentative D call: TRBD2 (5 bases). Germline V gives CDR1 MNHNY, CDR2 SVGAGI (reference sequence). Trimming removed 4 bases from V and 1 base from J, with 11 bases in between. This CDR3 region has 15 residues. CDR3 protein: CASSFLADSYNEQFF. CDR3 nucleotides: TGTGCCAGCAGTTTCCTAGCAGATTCCTACAATGAGCAGTTCTTC.

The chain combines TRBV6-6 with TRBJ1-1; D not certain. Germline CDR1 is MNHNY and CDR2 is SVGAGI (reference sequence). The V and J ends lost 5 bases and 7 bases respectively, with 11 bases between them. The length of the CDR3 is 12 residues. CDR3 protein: CASSPGLYEAFF. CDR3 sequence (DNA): TGTGCCAGCAGTCCTGGACTGTATGAAGCTTTCTTT.

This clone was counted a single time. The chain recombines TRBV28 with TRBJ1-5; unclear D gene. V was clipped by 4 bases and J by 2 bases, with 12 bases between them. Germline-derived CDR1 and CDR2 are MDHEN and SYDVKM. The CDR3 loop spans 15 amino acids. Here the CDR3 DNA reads TGTGCCAGCAGTTCCCCCCCGGGTGGCAATCAGCCCCAGCATTTT. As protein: CASSSPPGGNQPQHF.

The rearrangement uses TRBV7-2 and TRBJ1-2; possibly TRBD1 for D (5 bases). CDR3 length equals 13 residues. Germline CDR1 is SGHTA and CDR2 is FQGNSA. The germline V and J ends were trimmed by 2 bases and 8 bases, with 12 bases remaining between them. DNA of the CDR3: TGTGCCAGCAGCTTACTCCTAGACAGAGGCTACACCTTC. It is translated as CASSLLLDRGYTF.

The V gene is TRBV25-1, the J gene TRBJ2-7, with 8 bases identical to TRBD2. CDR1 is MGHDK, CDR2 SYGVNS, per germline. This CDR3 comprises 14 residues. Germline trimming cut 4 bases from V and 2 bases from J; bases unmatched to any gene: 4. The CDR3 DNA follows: TGTGCCAGCAGTGTAGGCGGGAGGACCTACGAGCAGTACTTC. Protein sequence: CASSVGGRTYEQYF.

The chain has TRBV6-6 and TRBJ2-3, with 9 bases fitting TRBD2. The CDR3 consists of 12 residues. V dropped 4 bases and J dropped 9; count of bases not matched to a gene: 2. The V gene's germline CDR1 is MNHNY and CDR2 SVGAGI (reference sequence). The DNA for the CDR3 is TGTGCCAGCAGTTCCGCGGGAGGGACGCAGTATTTT. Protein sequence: CASSSAGGTQYF.

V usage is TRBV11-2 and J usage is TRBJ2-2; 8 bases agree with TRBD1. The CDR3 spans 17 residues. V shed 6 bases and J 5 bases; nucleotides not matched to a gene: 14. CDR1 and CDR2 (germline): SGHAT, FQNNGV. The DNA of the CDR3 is TGTGCCAGCAGTCCCCCAGGGCAGGGGGCTGTAACCGGGGAGCTGTTTTTT. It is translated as CASSPPGQGAVTGELFF.

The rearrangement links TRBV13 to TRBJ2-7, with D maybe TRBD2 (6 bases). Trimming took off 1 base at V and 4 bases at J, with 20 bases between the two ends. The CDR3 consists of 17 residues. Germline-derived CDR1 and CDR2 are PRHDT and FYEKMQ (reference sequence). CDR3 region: CASSLVGWPSETYEQYF. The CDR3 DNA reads TGTGCCAGCAGCTTAGTAGGTTGGCCTAGCGAGACTTACGAGCAGTACTTC.

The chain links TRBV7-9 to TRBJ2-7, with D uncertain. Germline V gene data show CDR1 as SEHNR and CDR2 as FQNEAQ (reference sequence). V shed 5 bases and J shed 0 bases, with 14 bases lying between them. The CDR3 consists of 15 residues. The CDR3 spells CASSPRVPSSYEQYF. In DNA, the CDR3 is TGTGCCAGCAGCCCCCGGGTGCCGAGCTCCTACGAGCAGTACTTC.

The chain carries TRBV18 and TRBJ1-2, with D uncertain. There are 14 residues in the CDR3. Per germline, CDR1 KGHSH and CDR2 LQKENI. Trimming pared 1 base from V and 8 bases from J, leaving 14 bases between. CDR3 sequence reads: CASSPRSWGEGYTF. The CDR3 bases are TGTGCCAGCTCACCACGCAGTTGGGGAGAGGGCTACACCTTC.

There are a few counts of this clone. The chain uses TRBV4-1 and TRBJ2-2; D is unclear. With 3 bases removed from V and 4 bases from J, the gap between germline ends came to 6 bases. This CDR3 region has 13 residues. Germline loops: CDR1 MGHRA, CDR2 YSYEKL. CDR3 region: CASSQGLTGELFF. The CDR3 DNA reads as TGCGCCAGCAGCCAGGGCCTCACCGGGGAGCTGTTTTTT.

CDR3 in amino acids: CASSSQTGGYGYTF. CDR3 DNA sequence: TGTGCCAGCAGCTCCCAGACAGGGGGCTATGGCTACACCTTC. The chain links TRBV11-2 to TRBJ1-2; 9 nucleotides agree with TRBD1. This CDR3 has 14 residues. Trimming cost V 4 bases and J 4 bases; bases outside gene matches: 4. The germline V gene encodes CDR1 SGHAT and CDR2 FQNNGV.

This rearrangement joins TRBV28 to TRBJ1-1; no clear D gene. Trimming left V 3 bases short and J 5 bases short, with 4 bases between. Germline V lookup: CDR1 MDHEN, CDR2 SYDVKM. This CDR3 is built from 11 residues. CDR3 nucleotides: TGTGCCAGCAGTTTTATGACTGAAGCTTTCTTT. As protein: CASSFMTEAFF.

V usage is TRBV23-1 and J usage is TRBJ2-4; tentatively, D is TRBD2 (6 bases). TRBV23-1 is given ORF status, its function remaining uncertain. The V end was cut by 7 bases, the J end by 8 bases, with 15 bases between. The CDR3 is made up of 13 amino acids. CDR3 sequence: CASTHRWEDIQYF. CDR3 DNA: TGCGCCAGCACCCATCGGTGGGAGGACATTCAGTACTTC.